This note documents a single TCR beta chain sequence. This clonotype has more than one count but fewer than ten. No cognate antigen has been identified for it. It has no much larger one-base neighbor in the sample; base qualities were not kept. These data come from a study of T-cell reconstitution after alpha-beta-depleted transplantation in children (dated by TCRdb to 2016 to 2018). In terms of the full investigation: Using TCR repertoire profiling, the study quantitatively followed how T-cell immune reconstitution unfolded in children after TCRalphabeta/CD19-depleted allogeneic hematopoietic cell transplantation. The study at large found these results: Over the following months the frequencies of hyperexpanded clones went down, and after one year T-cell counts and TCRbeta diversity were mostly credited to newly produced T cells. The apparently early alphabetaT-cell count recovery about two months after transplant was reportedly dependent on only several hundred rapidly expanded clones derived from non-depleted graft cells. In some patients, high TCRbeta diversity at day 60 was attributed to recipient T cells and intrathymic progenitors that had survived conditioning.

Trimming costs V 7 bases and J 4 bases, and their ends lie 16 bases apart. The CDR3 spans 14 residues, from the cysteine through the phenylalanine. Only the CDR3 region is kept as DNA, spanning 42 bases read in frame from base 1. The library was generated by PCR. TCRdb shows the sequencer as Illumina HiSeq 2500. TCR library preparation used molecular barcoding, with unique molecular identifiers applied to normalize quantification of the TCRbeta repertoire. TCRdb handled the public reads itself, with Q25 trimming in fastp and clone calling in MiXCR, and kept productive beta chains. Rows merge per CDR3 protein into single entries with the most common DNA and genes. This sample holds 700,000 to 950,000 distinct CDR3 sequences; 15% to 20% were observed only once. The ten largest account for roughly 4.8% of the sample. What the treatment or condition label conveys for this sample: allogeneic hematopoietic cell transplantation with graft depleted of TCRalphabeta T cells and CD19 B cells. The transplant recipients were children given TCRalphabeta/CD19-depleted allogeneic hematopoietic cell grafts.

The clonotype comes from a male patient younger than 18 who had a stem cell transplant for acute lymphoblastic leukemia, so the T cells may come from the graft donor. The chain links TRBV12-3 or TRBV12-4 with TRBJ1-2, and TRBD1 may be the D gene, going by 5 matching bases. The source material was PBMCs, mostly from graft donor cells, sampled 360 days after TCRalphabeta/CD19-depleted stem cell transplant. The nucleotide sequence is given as TGTGCCAGCACCCCGTGGCAGGGCTTCTATGGCTACACCTTC. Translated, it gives CASTPWQGFYGYTF.